A selection of T cell receptor beta chains follows, all from one sample in a study of shared clonotypes between healthy human individuals. Assay: immunoSEQ multiplex PCR; the TCRdb copy retains only in-frame clones and omits some. The sample has roughly 1,500,000 clones; 98% to 99% are singletons. Sequenced material: naive CD4+ T cells sorted from blood. The receptors were sampled from a man aged 25 to 40 in good health. CDR3s include the opening cysteine and the closing phenylalanine or tryptophan. D genes are given only for firm matches. For some rows the clone size is stated as once, few or many, or as a class when expanded; others skip it.

CDR3nt: TGTGCCAGCAGCTCACTAGCGGGGCGCTACAATGAGCAGTTCTTC
CDR3aa: CASSSLAGRYNEQFF
d_gene: TRBD2
abundance: NA
j_gene: TRBJ2-1
v_gene: TRBV11-2

CDR3nt: TGCGCCAGCAGCTTCACACCGCCACACTCGGAGGAGACCCAGTACTTC
CDR3aa: CASSFTPPHSEETQYF
d_gene: NA
abundance: NA
j_gene: TRBJ2-5
v_gene: TRBV5-1

CDR3nt: TGTGCCAGCAGTTATAGCGGGAGCACAGATACGCAGTATTTT
CDR3aa: CASSYSGSTDTQYF
d_gene: TRBD2
abundance: NA
j_gene: TRBJ2-3
v_gene: TRBV27

CDR3nt: TGTGCCACCAGCCTACGGGAGACCCAGTACTTC
CDR3aa: CATSLRETQYF
d_gene: NA
abundance: NA
j_gene: TRBJ2-5
v_gene: TRBV15

CDR3nt: TGTGCCAGCAGTGAACAGGGCCTCCAGCCCCAGCATTTT
CDR3aa: CASSEQGLQPQHF
d_gene: NA
abundance: NA
j_gene: TRBJ1-5
v_gene: TRBV2

CDR3nt: TGTGCCAGCAGCTCCCCGGGGGCGCACTACGAGCAGTACTTC
CDR3aa: CASSSPGAHYEQYF
d_gene: NA
abundance: NA
j_gene: TRBJ2-7
v_gene: TRBV9

CDR3nt: TGTGCCAGCAGCTCCCGCGGGGCTACTAATGAAAAACTGTTTTTT
CDR3aa: CASSSRGATNEKLFF
d_gene: NA
abundance: NA
j_gene: TRBJ1-4
v_gene: TRBV7-2

CDR3nt: TGTGCCAGCAGCCTAGCGGGCTCCAGGGATGAAAAACTGTTTTTT
CDR3aa: CASSLAGSRDEKLFF
d_gene: NA
abundance: NA
j_gene: TRBJ1-4
v_gene: TRBV6-5

CDR3nt: TGTGCCAGCAGGCCCCCCGAGGGGGCCAACACCTTC
CDR3aa: CASRPPEGANTF
d_gene: TRBD1
abundance: NA
j_gene: TRBJ1-2
v_gene: TRBV6-6

CDR3nt: TGCGCCAGCAGCCTCTCTCAAGAGACCCAGTACTTC
CDR3aa: CASSLSQETQYF
d_gene: NA
abundance: NA
j_gene: TRBJ2-5
v_gene: TRBV5-1

CDR3nt: TGCAGCGTTGATACAGCGCACAGGAGCTCCTACAATGAGCAGTTCTTC
CDR3aa: CSVDTAHRSSYNEQFF
d_gene: NA
abundance: NA
j_gene: TRBJ2-1
v_gene: TRBV29-1

CDR3nt: TGTGCCAGCAGCTTTAACCGTAACCCTGGATATGGCTACACCTTC
CDR3aa: CASSFNRNPGYGYTF
d_gene: NA
abundance: NA
j_gene: TRBJ1-2
v_gene: TRBV11-2

CDR3nt: TGTGCCAGTAGAAACCTAGCGGGAACGCCACAGGATACGCAGTATTTT
CDR3aa: CASRNLAGTPQDTQYF
d_gene: TRBD2
abundance: NA
j_gene: TRBJ2-3
v_gene: TRBV19

CDR3nt: TGTGCCTGGATAAGAAGACTTAACACCGGGGAGCTGTTTTTT
CDR3aa: CAWIRRLNTGELFF
d_gene: NA
abundance: once
j_gene: TRBJ2-2
v_gene: TRBV30

CDR3nt: TGTGCCATGGGGGTAGGAGGGAACACCGGGGAGCTGTTTTTT
CDR3aa: CAMGVGGNTGELFF
d_gene: NA
abundance: NA
j_gene: TRBJ2-2
v_gene: TRBV30

CDR3nt: TGCGCCAGCAGCCGGAGGGAGCCCACAGATACGCAGTATTTT
CDR3aa: CASSRREPTDTQYF
d_gene: NA
abundance: NA
j_gene: TRBJ2-3
v_gene: TRBV4-3

CDR3nt: TGTGCCAGCTCACCACCCGGACAGCGAATCTTCCCAGATACGCAGTATTTT
CDR3aa: CASSPPGQRIFPDTQYF
d_gene: NA
abundance: NA
j_gene: TRBJ2-3
v_gene: TRBV18

CDR3nt: TGCGCCAGCAGCTTTCGTTATCGACTAGCGGTCCAAGAGACCCAGTACTTC
CDR3aa: CASSFRYRLAVQETQYF
d_gene: TRBD2
abundance: NA
j_gene: TRBJ2-5
v_gene: TRBV5-1

CDR3nt: TGTGCCAGCAGCTTGGTCCCGGGGCGCGACGCGAACACTGAAGCTTTCTTT
CDR3aa: CASSLVPGRDANTEAFF
d_gene: NA
abundance: NA
j_gene: TRBJ1-1
v_gene: TRBV5-6

CDR3nt: TGTGCCGGGACTAGCGGGGCCTCCTACGAGCAGTACTTC
CDR3aa: CAGTSGASYEQYF
d_gene: TRBD2
abundance: once
j_gene: TRBJ2-7
v_gene: TRBV7-9

CDR3nt: TGTGCCAGCGGGATACTAGCGGGAGTCGGGAATGAGCAGTTCTTC
CDR3aa: CASGILAGVGNEQFF
d_gene: TRBD2
abundance: NA
j_gene: TRBJ2-1
v_gene: TRBV7-9

CDR3nt: TGTGCCAGTAGTCCCCGCCAGGCTTTGGGCAATCAGCCCCAGCATTTT
CDR3aa: CASSPRQALGNQPQHF
d_gene: NA
abundance: once
j_gene: TRBJ1-5
v_gene: TRBV19

CDR3nt: TGTGCCAGCAGCATTAACTATGGCTACACCTTC
CDR3aa: CASSINYGYTF
d_gene: NA
abundance: few
j_gene: TRBJ1-2
v_gene: TRBV7-2

CDR3nt: TGTGCCAGCAGTGAAGTCCCTGGTAGCATAAACTACGAGCAGTACTTC
CDR3aa: CASSEVPGSINYEQYF
d_gene: NA
abundance: NA
j_gene: TRBJ2-7
v_gene: TRBV6-1

CDR3nt: TGTGCCAGTAGTATAGAGGCGAACACCGGGGAGCTGTTTTTT
CDR3aa: CASSIEANTGELFF
d_gene: NA
abundance: NA
j_gene: TRBJ2-2
v_gene: TRBV19

CDR3nt: TGTGCCAGCAGCTTATTTGTGGGGGACACTGAAGCTTTCTTT
CDR3aa: CASSLFVGDTEAFF
d_gene: NA
abundance: NA
j_gene: TRBJ1-1
v_gene: TRBV7-2

CDR3nt: TGTGCCAGCAGCTCTGACCTAGATGGCTACACCTTC
CDR3aa: CASSSDLDGYTF
d_gene: NA
abundance: NA
j_gene: TRBJ1-2
v_gene: TRBV5-6

CDR3nt: TGTGCCAGCGTCATGAACACTGAAGCTTTCTTT
CDR3aa: CASVMNTEAFF
d_gene: NA
abundance: NA
j_gene: TRBJ1-1
v_gene: TRBV28

CDR3nt: TGCAGCGGAGGTTCGGGAGGGGAGACCCAGTACTTC
CDR3aa: CSGGSGGETQYF
d_gene: TRBD2
abundance: NA
j_gene: TRBJ2-5
v_gene: TRBV29-1

CDR3nt: TGTGCCAGCTCACCACCGGGGGAAGAGACCCAGTACTTC
CDR3aa: CASSPPGEETQYF
d_gene: NA
abundance: NA
j_gene: TRBJ2-5
v_gene: TRBV18

CDR3nt: TGTGCCAGCTCACCCCTAGCGGGAGTCTACGAGCAGTACTTC
CDR3aa: CASSPLAGVYEQYF
d_gene: TRBD2
abundance: NA
j_gene: TRBJ2-7
v_gene: TRBV18

CDR3nt: TGTGCCATCAGTGAGTCGAGGTCCTACAATGAGCAGTTCTTC
CDR3aa: CAISESRSYNEQFF
d_gene: NA
abundance: NA
j_gene: TRBJ2-1
v_gene: TRBV10-3

CDR3nt: TGTGCCAGCAGCATGAGAGGGGGCACTGAAGCTTTCTTT
CDR3aa: CASSMRGGTEAFF
d_gene: NA
abundance: NA
j_gene: TRBJ1-1
v_gene: TRBV5-4

CDR3nt: TGTGCCAGCTCACCAAGACAAAACACTGAAGCTTTCTTT
CDR3aa: CASSPRQNTEAFF
d_gene: NA
abundance: once
j_gene: TRBJ1-1
v_gene: TRBV18

CDR3nt: TGTGCCAGCAGATATCGGGGGAAGTACGAGCAGTACTTC
CDR3aa: CASRYRGKYEQYF
d_gene: NA
abundance: few
j_gene: TRBJ2-7
v_gene: TRBV28